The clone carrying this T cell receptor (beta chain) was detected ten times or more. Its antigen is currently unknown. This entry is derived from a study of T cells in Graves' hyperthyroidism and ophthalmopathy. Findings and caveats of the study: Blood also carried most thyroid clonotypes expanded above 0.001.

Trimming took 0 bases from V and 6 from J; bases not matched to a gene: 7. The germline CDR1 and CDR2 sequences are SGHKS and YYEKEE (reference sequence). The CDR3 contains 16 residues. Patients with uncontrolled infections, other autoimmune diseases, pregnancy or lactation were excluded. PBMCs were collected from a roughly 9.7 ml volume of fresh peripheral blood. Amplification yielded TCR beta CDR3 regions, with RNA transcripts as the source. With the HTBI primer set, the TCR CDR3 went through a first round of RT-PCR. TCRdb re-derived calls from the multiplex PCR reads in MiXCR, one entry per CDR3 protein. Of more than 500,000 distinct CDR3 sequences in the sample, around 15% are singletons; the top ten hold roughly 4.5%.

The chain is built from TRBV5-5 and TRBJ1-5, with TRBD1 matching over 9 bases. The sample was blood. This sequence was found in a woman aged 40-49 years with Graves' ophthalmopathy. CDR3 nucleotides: TGTGCCAGCAGCTTGGGCAGGACAGGGGTTGTTCAGCCCCAGCATTTT. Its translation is CASSLGRTGVVQPQHF.